This section outlines one T cell receptor beta chain sequence together with its context. There are many counts of this clonotype. The specificity of this receptor is unknown. No quality values exist for individual bases; no much larger clone is one base distant. The receptor library was made with PCR. The instrument given in TCRdb is Illumina HiSeq 4000. Bulk TCR libraries were prepared as previously described, using TCR primers listed in Table S5. Total RNA was purified with the Qiagen AllPrep DNA/RNA kit. Reads from multiple sequencing runs of the same library were pooled before analysis. The original methods were these. Reads were retained only if their TCR constant sequence matched exactly, and those retained reads were trimmed to 150 nt and grouped according to their 12-nt molecular barcodes. Reads in each barcode group were sub-clustered using a 15% Levenshtein threshold, and a quality-weighted consensus sequence was built for each RNA molecule. Non-functional sequences were excluded, and lower-count sequences lying one edit away from another sequence were also excluded. Based on a fit of two negative binomial distributions, barcode sub-clusters having less than 20% of the maximum read count were discarded. Starting from the raw public reads, TCRdb applied fastp trimming at Q25, assembled clones with MiXCR and retained in-frame beta chains. Rows merge per CDR3 protein into single entries with the most common DNA and genes. These V and J calls derive from TCRdb rather than the authors' analysis. In all, the sample holds around 470,000 distinct CDR3 sequences, and over 20% of those were seen once. Around 0.84% of the sample comes from the top ten.

The record originates from a study of molecular identifiers for immune sequencing clone quantification (dated by TCRdb to the late 2010s). Background on the whole study: For a replicate experiment, RNA from roughly 20,000 or 100,000 naive CD8 T cells was divided into five aliquots, and four of the five aliquots were sequenced. CD8 T cells were used in a methods study to benchmark molecular-identifier clustering-based TCR repertoire sequencing (MIDCIRS) and TCR RNA copy counting.

Libraries of naive CD8 T cells were built from about 21,000 to 970,000 sorted cells, with 10%, 30% or 50% of the purified RNA used. Naive CD8 T cells, defined as CD8+CD4-CCR7+CD45RA+, were FACS-sorted into RLT Plus buffer on a BD FACSAria II. Ten to eleven TCR copies' worth of Jurkat RNA were spiked into roughly 19,000-1,000,000 naive CD8 T cell samples to test detection sensitivity. Enrichment of CD8 T cells was done with RosetteSep CD8+ T Cell Enrichment Cocktail plus Ficoll-Paque, and ACK red cell lysis came afterward. For CDR1 and CDR2, the germline V gene lists MDHEN and SYDVKM. Trimming takes 5 bases from V and 0 bases from J, and the germline ends sit 16 bases apart. From cysteine to phenylalanine, the CDR3 is 17 amino acids long. The only DNA kept is the CDR3, 51 bases in frame from the first base. The research as a whole found: Highly expanded clone sizes could be underestimated if identical TCR molecules share a barcode. A single cell's worth of spiked-in Jurkat TCR RNA was reported detectable even among around 1 million naive CD8 T cells. Spiked-in Jurkat TCR RNA (approximately 10 copies' worth), which is not part of the donor repertoire, was contained in the naive libraries. When barcode sub-clustering was left out, chimeric consensus sequences inflated TCR diversity, with chimeras reaching as high as 47%. Modeling gave about three recovered TCR RNA copies per cell versus around 10 by digital PCR, implying roughly 30% capture efficiency. In CMV-specific effector cells, over 97% of molecules were held by clones above 20 RNA copies, whereas under 1% of molecules were held by such clones in naive cells.

The TCR originated in a human donor in good health. Some libraries in this study had Jurkat cell RNA spiked in. This chain joins TRBV28 to TRBJ2-2; a tentative D call is TRBD1 (6 bases match). The sequenced sample was naive CD8+ T cells from blood, with Jurkat cell RNA spiked in. The cell subset or site label here, explained by the study, means: FACS-sorted CD8+CD4-CCR7+CD45RA+ naive T cells. The nucleotide sequence is given as TGTGCCAGCAGTACTCCCCTACAGGGAACGAACACCGGGGAGCTGTTTTTT. It codes for CASSTPLQGTNTGELFF.